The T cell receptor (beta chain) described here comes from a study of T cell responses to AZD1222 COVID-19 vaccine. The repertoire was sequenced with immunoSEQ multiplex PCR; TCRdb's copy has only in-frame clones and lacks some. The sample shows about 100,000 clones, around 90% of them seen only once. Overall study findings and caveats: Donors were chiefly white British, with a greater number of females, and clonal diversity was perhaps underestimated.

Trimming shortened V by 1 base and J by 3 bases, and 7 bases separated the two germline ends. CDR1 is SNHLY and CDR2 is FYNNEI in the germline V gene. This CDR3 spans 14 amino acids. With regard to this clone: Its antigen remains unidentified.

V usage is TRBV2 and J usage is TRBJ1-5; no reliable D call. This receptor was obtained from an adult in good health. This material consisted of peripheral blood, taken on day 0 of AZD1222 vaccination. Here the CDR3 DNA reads TGTGCCAGCAGTGAAGGAGAAGACAATCAGCCCCAGCATTTT. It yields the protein CASSEGEDNQPQHF.